The next 10 T cell receptor beta chains were all read from a single sample in a study of blood T cell repertoires in COVID-19. The method was immunoSEQ multiplex PCR; TCRdb's version includes in-frame clones alone and lacks a portion of them. Of around 150,000 clones listed, 92% were seen once; the top ten hold approximately 4.9%. The source material was peripheral blood. Receptors were obtained from a man aged 30-40 years with COVID-19, enrolled during active disease.

This chain links TRBV6-5 with TRBJ1-2; perhaps TRBD1 as D (5 bases). The CDR3 runs to 15 residues. From germline, CDR1 is MNHEY and CDR2 SVGAGI. V lost 2 bases to trimming and J lost 0 bases, with 10 bases between them. CDR3 DNA sequence: TGTGCCAGCAGTTACGGGGCAGGGACTAACTATGGCTACACCTTC. It is translated as CASSYGAGTNYGYTF.

The chain has TRBV15 and TRBJ1-6; D ambiguous. There are 21 residues in the CDR3. Per germline, CDR1 LNHNV and CDR2 YYDKDF (reference sequence). V dropped 5 bases and J dropped 0 bases, with 26 bases sitting between them. The CDR3, as DNA: TGTGCCACCAGCGGTTCTTCCCCCCGAGGGTTCAGGAGCTCCTATAATTCACCCCTCCACTTT. Its protein is CATSGSSPRGFRSSYNSPLHF.

This clone was seen once. The rearrangement links TRBV27 to TRBJ2-7; TRBD1 aligns across 8 bases. Germline loops: CDR1 MNHEY, CDR2 SMNVEV (reference sequence). V gave up 3 bases and J gave up 6 bases; unmatched junction bases: 16. The CDR3 extends over 17 amino acids. CDR3 bases: TGTGCCAGCAGTTTTGTCCCGGGCCGGACAGGGTGGTTCGAGCAGTACTTC. Translated: CASSFVPGRTGWFEQYF.

The J gene is TRBJ1-1, the V gene TRBV5-1; no definite D call. The CDR3 extends over 14 amino acids. V lost 2 bases, J lost 0 bases, and 8 bases lay in between. Germline V gives CDR1 SGHRS, CDR2 YFSETQ. CDR3 sequence reads: CASSFNGVNTEAFF. As DNA, the CDR3 is TGCGCCAGCAGCTTTAACGGAGTGAACACTGAAGCTTTCTTT.

The chain carries TRBV7-9 and TRBJ2-4, with 13 bases that match TRBD2. Losses at the gene ends were 2 bases for V and 8 bases for J; bases not matched to a gene: 12. The CDR3 contains 18 residues. Per germline, CDR1 SEHNR and CDR2 FQNEAQ (reference sequence). The CDR3 region has the DNA TGTGCCAGCAGCTTATCCGGGACTAGCGGGACGCTAGGGGACATTCAGTACTTC. It is translated as CASSLSGTSGTLGDIQYF.

This chain links TRBV4-3 with TRBJ2-6; TRBD1 is a possible D gene (5 bases). Trimming took 5 bases from V and 2 from J, leaving 16 bases between them. CDR1 is LGHNA and CDR2 is YSLEER in the germline V gene. This CDR3 comprises 17 residues. The CDR3 bases are TGCGCCAGCAGCAAAGGGGCTAATGTGGCTGGGGCCAACGTCCTGACTTTC. This gives the protein CASSKGANVAGANVLTF.

The chain employs TRBV5-6 and TRBJ1-2; D is perhaps TRBD1 (6 bases). V shed 4 bases and J shed 1 base, with 14 bases lying between them. Per the germline V gene, CDR1 is SGHDT and CDR2 is YYEEEE. The CDR3 loop spans 15 amino acids. The CDR3 is CASSLGGGINYGYTF. CDR3 sequence (DNA): TGTGCCAGCAGCCTAGGGGGGGGTATTAACTATGGCTACACCTTC. The full variable domain, completed using reference TRBV5-6 and TRBJ1-2, is DAGVTQSPTHLIKTRGQQVTLRCSPKSGHDTVSWYQQALGQGPQFIFQYYEEEERQRGNFPDRFSGHQFPNYSSELNVNALLLGDSALYLCASSLGGGINYGYTFGSGTRLTVV.

This clone appeared a single time. The V and J genes are TRBV6-5 and TRBJ2-3; 7 bases are shared with TRBD1. V lost 2 bases to trimming and J lost 5 bases; unmatched junction nucleotides: 4. CDR1 and CDR2 (germline): MNHEY, SVGAGI. CDR3 length: 14 amino acids. The CDR3, as DNA: TGTGCCAGCAGTTACCAGGGGGTTTTAGATACGCAGTATTTT. Its translation is CASSYQGVLDTQYF.

V and J are TRBV7-2 and TRBJ2-1; 8 bases agree with TRBD2. CDR1 and CDR2 (germline): SGHTA, FQGNSA. The CDR3 consists of 17 residues. J was trimmed by 0 bases and V by 1 base; bases with no gene match: 5. The CDR3 DNA is TGTGCCAGCAGCTTAGGATTAGCGGGGCACTCCTACAATGAGCAGTTCTTC. It yields the protein CASSLGLAGHSYNEQFF.

V gene TRBV7-3 combines with J gene TRBJ2-6; D not resolved. CDR1 is SGHTA, CDR2 FQGTGA, per germline. CDR3 length: 17 amino acids. Trimming shortened V by 1 base and J by 3 bases, and 13 bases separated the two germline ends. In nucleotides, the CDR3 is TGTGCCAGCAGCTTAAATCCCGGCCTAGGTGGGGCCAACGTCCTGACTTTC. Protein sequence: CASSLNPGLGGANVLTF.